Listed here is a single TCR beta chain. The V gene's germline CDR1 is MNHEY and CDR2 SVGAGI. The CDR3 contains 15 residues. V was shortened by 6 bases and J by 3 bases, with 18 bases between the two germline ends. The data derive from a study of blood T cell repertoires in COVID-19. In the study overall: Whether acute or convalescent, the COVID-19 samples came from the United States, Italy and Spain.

Here immunoSEQ multiplex PCR was the method, and the copy in TCRdb shows in-frame clones only, minus some. The profile shows more than 85,000 clones, about 85% of them singletons. This TCR was recovered from a man aged 50-59 years with active COVID-19. This chain uses TRBV6-5 with TRBJ2-7, with D tentatively TRBD1 (6 bases). Sequencing used peripheral blood. The CDR3 coding sequence is TGTGCCAGCAGACAGGGACACCTCCGCGGCTACGAGCAGTACTTC. Translation gives CASRQGHLRGYEQYF.